This T cell receptor (beta chain) was identified in a study of CD8 T cells in Susac syndrome. The CDR3 runs 17 residues. V lost 2 bases to trimming and J lost 10 bases, with 21 bases between them. The germline CDR1 and CDR2 sequences are MNHEY and SVGAGI. An input of roughly 0.5 to 1 ug of RNA was subjected to reverse transcription using random hexamers. Amplification of TCR beta CDR3 across 54 Vbeta and 13 Jbeta was performed with immunoSEQ multiplex PCR. TCRdb processed the immunoSEQ multiplex PCR reads anew with MiXCR; each CDR3 protein has one entry. This sample has about 430,000 distinct CDR3 sequences, with approximately 85% found just once. Sequencing of TCR beta was undertaken in CD8+ and CD4+ T cells derived from blood. Bulk CD8+ and CD4+ cells came from magnetic negative isolation; CD8+ TEMRA by FACS.

Sequencing input: CD8+ T cells from PBMCs. This TCR was recovered from a human donor with multiple sclerosis. This rearrangement joins TRBV6-5 to TRBJ1-6, with D maybe TRBD1 (5 bases). In nucleotides, the CDR3 is TGTGCCAGCAGTTACGCCACCTCCCGACAGTTTGGATCACCCCTCCACTTT. Its protein is CASSYATSRQFGSPLHF.